This T cell receptor (beta chain) is from a study of T cell clonotyping in hematopoietic cell transplantation. This CDR3 contains 14 residues. Trimming took 3 bases from V and 1 from J, leaving 7 bases between them. Germline V gene sequence: CDR1 SGHNT, CDR2 YYREEE (reference sequence). Only in-frame clones appear in the TCRdb table, and some are missing; sequencing was by immunoSEQ multiplex PCR. The data show more than 3,500 clones, with about 85% seen just once and 22% held by the top ten. Blood collection times were about day -28 and days 30, 100, 180 posttransplant. Findings and limits, study-wide: Recipient TCR diversity dropped after transplant; expanded clonotypes rose from day 30 to 180. Few recipient clonotypes overlapped donors; over 95% were de novo at given depth.

Worth noting for this clone: The antigen is undetermined.

This rearrangement joins TRBV5-4 to TRBJ1-4, with D possibly matching TRBD1 (5 bases). The origin of this receptor is a male patient aged 55 to 69 who had an allogeneic stem cell transplant from an unrelated donor, so T cells may come from the graft donor. Some clones in this sample may be carry-over from other donors' samples. The specimen comprised peripheral blood mononuclear cells, sampled 180 days after allogeneic stem cell transplant. CDR3 nucleotides: TGTGCCAGCAGCTCAGGGTTAACTAATGAAAAACTGTTTTTT. Translated, it gives CASSSGLTNEKLFF.